One sample yielded the 25 T cell receptor beta chains listed below, sequenced in a study of CD8 T cells in ankylosing spondylitis (dated by TCRdb to 2016 to 2017). No antigen has been identified for these receptors. What the study reported, not specific to this receptor: Blood from ankylosing spondylitis patients appeared to be characterized by a TCR beta motif made up of eight highly homologous amino acid variants.

Library prep was done by 5' RACE. The data were produced on an Illumina HiSeq 2500. The public reads were run again by TCRdb, first through fastp at Q25 and then through MiXCR, and only productive beta chains were kept. For every CDR3 protein sequence, its rows merge into one entry that carries the most common genes and DNA. Present in this sample are about 750,000 distinct CDR3 sequences, 15% to 20% of which were seen just once. The ten top clones hold over 15% of the sample. Sequenced sample: blood, either unsorted or a sorted T cell fraction (not recorded which). These receptors came from a male donor with ankylosing spondylitis.

In nucleotides, the CDR3 is TGTGCCAGCAGTTTAACACCAGAAGGGAATCAGCCCCAGCATTTT. Translated, it gives CASSLTPEGNQPQHF. The V gene is TRBV12-3 or TRBV12-4, the J gene TRBJ1-5; no definite D call. This CDR3 is built from 15 residues. V was cut by 2 bases and J by 4 bases, with 12 bases left in between.

The chain has TRBV11-2 and TRBJ2-3, with D maybe TRBD2 (7 bases). The CDR3 contains 15 residues. Trimming removed 6 bases from V and 1 base from J, with 14 bases in between. Germline CDR1 is SGHAT and CDR2 is FQNNGV. The CDR3 DNA is TGTGCCAGCAGGGAAGGGGGGGCGGGCACAGATACGCAGTATTTT. This sequence encodes CASREGGAGTDTQYF.

Only a few counts were recorded for this clonotype. The V and J genes are TRBV18 and TRBJ1-5; D not resolved. V was trimmed by 2 bases and J by 8 bases, leaving 16 bases between them. The CDR3 sequence is 15 residues long. Germline CDR1 is KGHSH and CDR2 is LQKENI. This CDR3 reads CASSPKDGLGEPQHF. The CDR3 DNA reads TGTGCCAGCTCACCAAAGGATGGACTGGGCGAGCCCCAGCATTTT.

This clonotype was seen more than once but under ten times. Sequence at one end of the junction differs from germline and may be a read error. This CDR3 is CASSLVSYSEQFF. Here the CDR3 DNA reads TGTGCCAGCAGCTTAGTGTCCTACAGTGAGCAGTTCTTC. This chain links TRBV7-2 with TRBJ2-1; the D is unclear. The CDR3 extends over 13 amino acids. CDR1 SGHTA and CDR2 FQGNSA come from the germline V gene.

This clonotype was seen a handful of times. This sequence joins TRBV7-9 and TRBJ2-3; no definite D call. The CDR3 totals 14 residues. Germline-derived CDR1 and CDR2 are SEHNR and FQNEAQ (reference sequence). Trimming stripped 3 bases from V and 0 bases from J, with 7 bases between. CDR3 residues: CASSFSASTDTQYF. The CDR3 DNA reads as TGTGCCAGCAGCTTCTCGGCTAGCACAGATACGCAGTATTTT. Filled out from reference TRBV7-9 and TRBJ2-3, the complete variable domain reads DTGVSQNPRHKITKRGQNVTFRCDPISEHNRLYWYRQTLGQGPEFLTYFQNEAQLEKSRLLSDRFSAERPKGSFSTLEIQRTEQGDSAMYLCASSFSASTDTQYFGPGTRLTVL.

The chain carries TRBV5-5 and TRBJ2-7; TRBD2 matches at 10 bases. Germline V lookup: CDR1 SGHKS, CDR2 YYEKEE (reference sequence). Germline trimming cut 4 bases from V and 2 bases from J; bases unmatched to any gene: 6. CDR3 length: 15 residues. CDR3 nucleotides: TGTGCCAGCAGCCCCGATAGCGGGGGGACCTACGAGCAGTACTTC. Translation gives CASSPDSGGTYEQYF.

This clonotype was counted a few times. V is TRBV7-8 and J is TRBJ2-2, with TRBD2 matching over 8 bases. This CDR3 has 16 residues. With 5 bases clipped from V and 1 base from J, the junction kept 6 bases outside the gene matches. Per the germline V gene, CDR1 is SGHVS and CDR2 is FQNEAQ. CDR3 loop: CASSKAGGENTGELFF. In DNA form, the CDR3 reads TGTGCCAGCAGCAAGGCGGGGGGCGAGAACACCGGGGAGCTGTTTTTT.

The chain has TRBV4-1 and TRBJ2-1, with 11 bases identical to TRBD2. The CDR3 runs 15 residues. Per germline, CDR1 MGHRA and CDR2 YSYEKL. Germline trimming cut 1 base from V and 10 bases from J; bases unmatched to any gene: 6. CDR3 in amino acids: CASSQGLAGWEEQFF. The CDR3 DNA reads TGCGCCAGCAGCCAAGGACTAGCGGGGTGGGAAGAGCAGTTCTTC.

The rearrangement links TRBV6-1 to TRBJ2-1; 8 bases are a match to TRBD2. Germline V lookup: CDR1 MNHNS, CDR2 SASEGT. The CDR3 extends over 16 amino acids. The J segment lost 10 bases and the V segment lost 5 bases, leaving 16 bases of the junction unmatched. CDR3 bases: TGTGCCAGCAGTCCCCATAGCGGGGTAGGTAATTGGGAGCAGTTCTTC. Translated, it gives CASSPHSGVGNWEQFF.

The sample holds many counts of this clonotype. The gene calls are TRBV11-2 and TRBJ1-1; maybe TRBD1 (5 bases). Germline V gives CDR1 SGHAT, CDR2 FQNNGV. CDR3 size: 15 residues. V was shortened by 6 bases and J by 4 bases, with 18 bases between the two germline ends. The CDR3 DNA is TGTGCCAGCAGGAGTACGCAGGGCTTGAGCACTGAAGCTTTCTTT. It translates to CASRSTQGLSTEAFF.

The sample holds a few counts of this clonotype. The chain joins TRBV5-6 to TRBJ2-5, with D possibly matching TRBD1 (6 bases). The CDR3 contains 14 residues. The germline CDR1 and CDR2 sequences are SGHDT and YYEEEE. The V end lost 0 bases, the J end lost 5 bases, and 11 bases lay between the germline ends. CDR3 sequence: CASSLVGAGETQYF. The CDR3, as DNA: TGTGCCAGCAGCTTGGTGGGGGCCGGGGAGACCCAGTACTTC.

This clonotype was recorded at least ten times. The chain couples TRBV4-2 to TRBJ2-3; no clear D gene. The length of the CDR3 is 13 residues. Germline V gene data show CDR1 as LGHNA and CDR2 as YNFKEQ. The germline V and J ends were trimmed by 3 bases and 0 bases, with 4 bases remaining between them. CDR3 nucleotide sequence: TGTGCCAGCAGCCAGGACAGCACAGATACGCAGTATTTT. This codes for CASSQDSTDTQYF.

Here the CDR3 reads CASISQGGLAGGTDTQYF. The CDR3 bases are TGTGCCAGCATCTCCCAAGGGGGACTAGCGGGAGGCACAGATACGCAGTATTTT. The rearrangement joins TRBV28 to TRBJ2-3; 14 positions agree with TRBD2. The CDR3 contains 18 residues. The trim removed 7 bases at V and 1 base at J, leaving 10 bases unmatched. Germline assignment: CDR1 MDHEN and CDR2 SYDVKM. Variable domain in full (rest from reference TRBV28 and TRBJ2-3): DVKVTQSSRYLVKRTGEKVFLECVQDMDHENMFWYRQDPGLGLRLIYFSYDVKMKEKGDIPEGYSVSREKKERFSLILESASTNQTSMYLCASISQGGLAGGTDTQYFGPGTRLTVL.

The gene calls are TRBV5-1 and TRBJ1-4; no firm D call. Germline loops: CDR1 SGHRS, CDR2 YFSETQ. Trimming pared 0 bases from V and 0 bases from J, leaving 12 bases between. The CDR3 extends over 17 amino acids. The CDR3 DNA is TGCGCCAGCAGCTTGGGCGTGTATGCTGCAACTAATGAAAAACTGTTTTTT. It yields the protein CASSLGVYAATNEKLFF.

This clonotype was detected only a few times. This chain connects TRBV4-1 to TRBJ2-1; 11 positions agree with TRBD2. Trimming cost V 0 bases and J 5 bases; bases outside gene matches: 9. Looked up from germline, CDR1 is MGHRA and CDR2 is YSYEKL. The CDR3 is made up of 18 amino acids. The CDR3 DNA reads as TGCGCCAGCAGCCAAGAGGAGACTAGCGGGATCCTGCACAATGAGCAGTTCTTC. Its translation is CASSQEETSGILHNEQFF.

The gene calls are TRBV20-1 and TRBJ2-7, with D unclear. CDR1 DFQATT and CDR2 SNEGSKA come from the germline V gene (reference sequence). The ends were cut back, 2 bases at V and 5 bases at J, with 10 bases in the middle. The CDR3 has 12 amino acids. CDR3 amino acids: CSARPPLDEQYF. The CDR3 DNA is TGCAGTGCTAGACCCCCCCTCGACGAGCAGTACTTC.

This clonotype was seen more than once but under ten times. The chain is built from TRBV5-1 and TRBJ1-1, with D possibly being TRBD1 (6 bases). The germline V gene encodes CDR1 SGHRS and CDR2 YFSETQ. CDR3 length: 14 residues. The V gene lost 4 bases and the J gene lost 6 bases, with 16 bases spanning the gap. CDR3 coding DNA: TGCGCCAGCAGCCCCAGTGGGGGGCATCCTGAAGCTTTCTTT. Translating it yields CASSPSGGHPEAFF.

The V gene is TRBV7-2, the J gene TRBJ2-5; 7 positions agree with TRBD1. Germline V gives CDR1 SGHTA, CDR2 FQGNSA. This CDR3 region has 16 residues. J lost 1 base, V lost 3 bases, and 8 bases had no gene match. CDR3 residues: CASSFEAGGLQETQYF. As DNA, the CDR3 is TGTGCCAGCAGCTTTGAGGCAGGGGGTCTCCAAGAGACCCAGTACTTC.

The CDR3 region is CASTLGGQGAGYGYTF. The CDR3 bases are TGTGCCAGCACCCTGGGGGGACAGGGTGCGGGGTATGGCTACACCTTC. The chain employs TRBV28 and TRBJ1-2; TRBD1 agrees at 9 bases. This CDR3 is built from 16 residues. CDR1 MDHEN and CDR2 SYDVKM come from the germline V gene. V was clipped by 7 bases and J by 5 bases; unmatched bases: 14.

The chain combines TRBV29-1 with TRBJ2-1, with a tentative D call TRBD1 (5 bases). V dropped 2 bases and J dropped 5 bases, with 16 bases sitting between them. CDR3 size: 15 residues. The germline gives CDR1 SQVTM, CDR2 ANQGSEA. The CDR3: CSVEMGLAGNNEQFF. The CDR3 bases are TGCAGCGTTGAAATGGGCTTGGCAGGGAACAATGAGCAGTTCTTC.

The chain's CDR3 is CASSPPSYDTSNYGYTF. In DNA, the CDR3 is TGTGCCAGCAGTCCACCGTCGTACGACACTTCGAACTATGGCTACACCTTC. The genes are TRBV12-3 or TRBV12-4 and TRBJ1-2; unclear D gene. V was trimmed by 5 bases and J by 2 bases, leaving 21 bases between them. This CDR3 has 17 residues.

This chain connects TRBV5-8 to TRBJ1-3; D gene ambiguous. The CDR3 sequence is 16 residues long. In germline, CDR1 is SGHTS, CDR2 YDEGEE. The V end lost 5 bases, the J end lost 4 bases, and 19 bases lay between the germline ends. The CDR3 DNA is TGTGCCAGCAGTTACGGGGAACCCCACAGAGGAAACACCATATATTTT. Its protein product is CASSYGEPHRGNTIYF.

The rearrangement joins TRBV3-1 to TRBJ1-6; D remains ambiguous. V was trimmed by 3 bases and J by 7 bases, leaving 16 bases between them. This CDR3 region has 16 residues. The V gene's germline CDR1 is LGHDT and CDR2 YNNKEL (reference sequence). DNA for the CDR3: TGTGCCAGCAGCCAGACTCAGGTATCCCCGAATTCACCCCTCCACTTT. Translation gives CASSQTQVSPNSPLHF.

This clonotype came up a few times. CDR3 nucleotides: TGTGCCAGCAGCAGGGACAGGCTGGGCCCTAATCAGCCCCAGCATTTT. Protein product: CASSRDRLGPNQPQHF. This rearrangement joins TRBV2 to TRBJ1-5, with 8 positions matching TRBD1. Trimming at V came to 6 bases and at J to 4 bases, leaving 11 bases not matched to a gene. The length of the CDR3 is 16 residues. Germline CDR1 is SNHLY and CDR2 is FYNNEI.

This clonotype was detected only a few times. The chain recombines TRBV27 with TRBJ2-3; D gene unclear. This CDR3 is 12 amino acids long. Trimming removed 5 bases at V and 6 bases at J, with 9 bases between. Germline loops: CDR1 MNHEY, CDR2 SMNVEV (reference sequence). Here the CDR3 DNA reads TGTGCCAGCAGTCTTCCTCATGATACGCAGTATTTT. Its translation is CASSLPHDTQYF.